This T cell receptor beta chain was captured by sequencing in a study of OX40 agonist ivuxolimab in advanced cancers. The CDR3 covers 14 residues. Looked up from germline, CDR1 is SQVTM and CDR2 is ANQGSEA. Trimming cost V 5 bases and J 4 bases; bases outside gene matches: 8. Patients were ruled out by autoimmune disease history or systemic immunosuppression. Sequenced by immunoSEQ multiplex PCR; TCRdb stores in-frame clones only, minus some. The sample shows approximately 14,000 clones, 70% to 80% of them seen only once. The rearrangement uses TRBV29-1 and TRBJ1-1; 9 positions match TRBD1. The receptor was derived from an adult with an advanced solid tumor such as melanoma, head and neck, liver or kidney cancer. The starting material was CD4+ or CD8+ T cells sorted from blood, obtained in a trial of the OX40 agonist ivuxolimab. CDR3: CSVMGQGEGTEAFF. CDR3 DNA: TGCAGCGTTATGGGACAGGGAGAGGGCACTGAAGCTTTCTTT.